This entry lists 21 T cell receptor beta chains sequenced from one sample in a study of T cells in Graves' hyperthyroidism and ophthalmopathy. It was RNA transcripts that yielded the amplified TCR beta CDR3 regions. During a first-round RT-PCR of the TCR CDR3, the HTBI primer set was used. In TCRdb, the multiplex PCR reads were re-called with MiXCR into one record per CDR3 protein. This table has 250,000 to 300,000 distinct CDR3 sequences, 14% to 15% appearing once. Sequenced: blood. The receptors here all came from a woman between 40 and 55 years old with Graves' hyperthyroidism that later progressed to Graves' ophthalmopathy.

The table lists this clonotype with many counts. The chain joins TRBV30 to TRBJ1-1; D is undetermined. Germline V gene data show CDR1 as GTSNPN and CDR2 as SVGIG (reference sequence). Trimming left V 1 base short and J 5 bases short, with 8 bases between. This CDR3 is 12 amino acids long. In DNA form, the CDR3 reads TGTGCCTGGAGTGACTCCTTAACTGAAGCTTTCTTT. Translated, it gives CAWSDSLTEAFF.

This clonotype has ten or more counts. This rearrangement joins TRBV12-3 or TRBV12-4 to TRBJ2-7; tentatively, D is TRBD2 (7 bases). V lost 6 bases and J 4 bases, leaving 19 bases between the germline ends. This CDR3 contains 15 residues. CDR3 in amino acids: CASRPGVGGGYEQYF. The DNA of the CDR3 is TGTGCCAGCAGGCCAGGTGTAGGGGGGGGGTACGAGCAGTACTTC.

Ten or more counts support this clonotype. The CDR3 coding sequence is TGTGCCAGCCACCACGGACAGGTTACTCTGCCCCAGCATTTT. It specifies CASHHGQVTLPQHF. The chain couples TRBV28 to TRBJ1-5; 7 bases match TRBD1. The CDR3 is made up of 14 amino acids. Germline CDR1 and CDR2: MDHEN and SYDVKM. J was trimmed by 9 bases and V by 8 bases; bases with no gene match: 13. The variable domain in full, with the rest retrieved from reference TRBV28 and TRBJ1-5, is DVKVTQSSRYLVKRTGEKVFLECVQDMDHENMFWYRQDPGLGLRLIYFSYDVKMKEKGDIPEGYSVSREKKERFSLILESASTNQTSMYLCASHHGQVTLPQHFGDGTRLSIL.

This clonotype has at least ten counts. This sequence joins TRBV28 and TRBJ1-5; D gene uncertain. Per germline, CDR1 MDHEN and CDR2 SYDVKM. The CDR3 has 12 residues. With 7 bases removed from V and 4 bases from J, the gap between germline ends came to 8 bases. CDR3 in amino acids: CASMVGNQPQHF. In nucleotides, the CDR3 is TGTGCCAGCATGGTAGGGAATCAGCCCCAGCATTTT.

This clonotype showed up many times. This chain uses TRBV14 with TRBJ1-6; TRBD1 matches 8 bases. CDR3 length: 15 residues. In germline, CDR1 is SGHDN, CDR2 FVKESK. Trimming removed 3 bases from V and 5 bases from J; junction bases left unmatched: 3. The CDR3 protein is CASSQKTGDNSPLHF. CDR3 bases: TGTGCCAGCAGCCAGAAGACAGGGGATAATTCACCCCTCCACTTT.

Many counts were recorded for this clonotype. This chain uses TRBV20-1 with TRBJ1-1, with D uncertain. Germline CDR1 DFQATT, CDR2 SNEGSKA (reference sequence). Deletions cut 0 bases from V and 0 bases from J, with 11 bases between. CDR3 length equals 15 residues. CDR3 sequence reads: CSARDLGDLNTEAFF. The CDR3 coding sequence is TGCAGTGCTAGAGATCTCGGAGATCTGAACACTGAAGCTTTCTTT.

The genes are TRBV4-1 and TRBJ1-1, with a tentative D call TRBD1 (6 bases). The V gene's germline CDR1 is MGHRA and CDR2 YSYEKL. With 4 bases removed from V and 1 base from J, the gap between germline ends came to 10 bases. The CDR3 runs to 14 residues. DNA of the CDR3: TGCGCCAGCAGCCGCCCCAGGGGGAACACTGAAGCTTTCTTT. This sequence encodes CASSRPRGNTEAFF.

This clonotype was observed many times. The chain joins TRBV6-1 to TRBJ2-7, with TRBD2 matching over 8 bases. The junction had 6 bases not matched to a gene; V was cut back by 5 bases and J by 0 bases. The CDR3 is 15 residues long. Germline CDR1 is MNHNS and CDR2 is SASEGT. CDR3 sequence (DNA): TGTGCCAGCAGTAAACTAGCGGAGCACTCCTACGAGCAGTACTTC. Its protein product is CASSKLAEHSYEQYF.

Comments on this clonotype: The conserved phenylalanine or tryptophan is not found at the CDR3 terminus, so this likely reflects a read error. DNA for the CDR3: TGCGCCAGCACCATTTTGGGGCAGGCGACTAGCACAGATACGCAGTATTGT. Protein sequence: CASTILGQATSTDTQYC. This chain uses TRBV5-1 with TRBJ2-3; weak D call: TRBD1 (5 bases). CDR1 SGHRS and CDR2 YFSETQ come from the germline V gene. With 6 bases removed from V and 0 bases from J, the gap between germline ends came to 20 bases. The CDR3 consists of 17 residues.

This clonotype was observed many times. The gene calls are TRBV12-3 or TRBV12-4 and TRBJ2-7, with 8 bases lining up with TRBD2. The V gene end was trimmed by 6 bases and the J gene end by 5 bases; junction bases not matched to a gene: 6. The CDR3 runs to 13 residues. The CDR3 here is CASRAGALHEQYF. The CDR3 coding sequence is TGTGCCAGCAGAGCGGGAGCTCTTCACGAGCAGTACTTC.

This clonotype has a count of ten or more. In nucleotides, the CDR3 is TGCAGTGCTAGAACGGGCAGCACAGATACGCAGTATTTT. It specifies CSARTGSTDTQYF. The rearrangement links TRBV20-1 to TRBJ2-3; D unclear. Germline V lookup: CDR1 DFQATT, CDR2 SNEGSKA (reference sequence). V was pared by 2 bases and J by 0 bases, with 6 bases between. The CDR3 covers 13 residues.

The CDR3 sequence: CASSQAASGRVYNEQFF. DNA of the CDR3: TGTGCCAGCAGCCAAGCCGCTAGCGGGAGGGTCTACAATGAGCAGTTCTTC. This chain links TRBV28 with TRBJ2-1; 12 bases fit TRBD2. The ends lost 6 bases at V and 3 bases at J; junction bases unmatched: 9. Germline assignment: CDR1 MDHEN and CDR2 SYDVKM. The CDR3 spans 17 residues.

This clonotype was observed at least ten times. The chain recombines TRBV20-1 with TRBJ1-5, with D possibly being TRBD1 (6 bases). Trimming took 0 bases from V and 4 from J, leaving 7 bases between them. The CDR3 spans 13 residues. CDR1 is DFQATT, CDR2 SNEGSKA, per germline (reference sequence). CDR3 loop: CSARETGNQPQHF. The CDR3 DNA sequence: TGCAGTGCTAGAGAAACAGGGAATCAGCCCCAGCATTTT.

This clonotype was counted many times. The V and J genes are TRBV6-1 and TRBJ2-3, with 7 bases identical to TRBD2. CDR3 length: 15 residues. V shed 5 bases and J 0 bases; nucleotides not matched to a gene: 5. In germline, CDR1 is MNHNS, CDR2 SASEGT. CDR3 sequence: CASSPSGTSTDTQYF. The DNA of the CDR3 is TGTGCCAGCAGTCCAAGCGGGACTAGCACAGATACGCAGTATTTT.

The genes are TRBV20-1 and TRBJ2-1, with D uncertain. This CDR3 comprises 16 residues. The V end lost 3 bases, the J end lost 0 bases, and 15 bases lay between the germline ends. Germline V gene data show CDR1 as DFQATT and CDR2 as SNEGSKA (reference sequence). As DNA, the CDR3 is TGCAGTGCTAGTCCGTTCGGATGGAGCTCCTACAATGAGCAGTTCTTC. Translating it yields CSASPFGWSSYNEQFF.

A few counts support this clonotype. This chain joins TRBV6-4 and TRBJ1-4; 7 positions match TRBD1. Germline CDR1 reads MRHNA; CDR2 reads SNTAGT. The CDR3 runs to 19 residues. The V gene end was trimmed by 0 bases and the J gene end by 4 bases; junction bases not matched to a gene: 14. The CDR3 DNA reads TGTGCCAGCAGTGACTCGAAGGACAGGCCCACCGACATTAATGAAAAACTGTTTTTT. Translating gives CASSDSKDRPTDINEKLFF.

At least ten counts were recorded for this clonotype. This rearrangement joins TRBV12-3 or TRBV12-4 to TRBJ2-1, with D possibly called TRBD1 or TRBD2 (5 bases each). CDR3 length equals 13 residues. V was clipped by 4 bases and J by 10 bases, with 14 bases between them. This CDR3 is CASSWWEKGEQFF. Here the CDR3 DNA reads TGTGCCAGCAGTTGGTGGGAGAAGGGGGAGCAGTTCTTC.

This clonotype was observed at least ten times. The CDR3 here is CASSSQYPKDIRAKNIQYF. The CDR3 DNA sequence: TGTGCCAGCAGTTCTCAATACCCCAAGGACATCCGAGCCAAAAACATTCAGTACTTC. The chain joins TRBV6-1 to TRBJ2-4, with a weak D call TRBD1 (5 bases). The CDR3 runs 19 residues. V was shortened by 5 bases and J by 0 bases, with 23 bases between the two germline ends. The germline CDR1 and CDR2 sequences are MNHNS and SASEGT.

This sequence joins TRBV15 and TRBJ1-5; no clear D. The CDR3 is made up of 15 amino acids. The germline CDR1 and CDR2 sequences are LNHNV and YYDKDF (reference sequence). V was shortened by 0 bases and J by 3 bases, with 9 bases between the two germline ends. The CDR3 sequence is CATSRDTSVNQPQHF. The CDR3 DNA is TGTGCCACCAGCAGAGACACCTCAGTCAATCAGCCCCAGCATTTT.

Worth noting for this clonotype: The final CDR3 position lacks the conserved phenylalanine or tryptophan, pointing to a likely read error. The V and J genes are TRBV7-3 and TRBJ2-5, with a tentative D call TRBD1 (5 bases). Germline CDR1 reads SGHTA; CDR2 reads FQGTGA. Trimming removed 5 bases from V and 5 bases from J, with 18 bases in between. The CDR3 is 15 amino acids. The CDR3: CASSPETVRAETQYS. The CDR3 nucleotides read TGTGCCAGCAGCCCCGAGACAGTGAGAGCGGAGACCCAGTACTCC.

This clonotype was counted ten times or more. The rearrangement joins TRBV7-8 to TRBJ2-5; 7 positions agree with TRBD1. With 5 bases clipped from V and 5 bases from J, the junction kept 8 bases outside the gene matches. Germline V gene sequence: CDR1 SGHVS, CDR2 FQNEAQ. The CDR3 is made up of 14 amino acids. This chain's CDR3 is CASSLDRVYETQYF. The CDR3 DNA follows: TGTGCCAGCAGCCTTGACAGGGTGTATGAGACCCAGTACTTC. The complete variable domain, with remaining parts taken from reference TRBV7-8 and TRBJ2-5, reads GAGVSQSPRYKVAKRGQDVALRCDPISGHVSLFWYQQALGQGPEFLTYFQNEAQLDKSGLPSDRFFAERPEGSVSTLKIQRTQQEDSAVYLCASSLDRVYETQYFGPGTRLLVL.